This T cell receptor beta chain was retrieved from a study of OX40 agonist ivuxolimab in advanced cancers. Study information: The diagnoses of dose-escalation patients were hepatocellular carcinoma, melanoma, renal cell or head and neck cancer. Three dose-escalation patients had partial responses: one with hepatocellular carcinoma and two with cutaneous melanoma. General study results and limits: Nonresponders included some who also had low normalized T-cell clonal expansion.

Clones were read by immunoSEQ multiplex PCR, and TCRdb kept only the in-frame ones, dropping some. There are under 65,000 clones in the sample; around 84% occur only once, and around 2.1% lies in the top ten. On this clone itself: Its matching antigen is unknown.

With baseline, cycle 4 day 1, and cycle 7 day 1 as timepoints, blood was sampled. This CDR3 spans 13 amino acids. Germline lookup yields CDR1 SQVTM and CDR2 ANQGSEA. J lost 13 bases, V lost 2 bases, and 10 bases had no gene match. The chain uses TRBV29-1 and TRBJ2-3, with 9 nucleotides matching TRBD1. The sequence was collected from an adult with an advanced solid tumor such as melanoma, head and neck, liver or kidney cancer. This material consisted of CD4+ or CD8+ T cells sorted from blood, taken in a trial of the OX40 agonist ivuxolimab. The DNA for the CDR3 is TGCAGCGTTGAAACCCTACGACAGGGGGTTAAGTATTTT. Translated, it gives CSVETLRQGVKYF.